The 5 T cell receptor beta chains in this list originate from one sample, sequenced in a study of blood T cell repertoires in COVID-19. The repertoire was sequenced with immunoSEQ multiplex PCR; TCRdb's copy has only in-frame clones and lacks some. The sample has under 250,000 clones; 81% are singletons. The sample consisted of PBMCs or T cells enriched from blood (not recorded which). The receptors derive from a woman aged 45-59 years with acute COVID-19.

This clone appeared once. V usage is TRBV3-1 (or the pseudogene TRBV3-2) and J usage is TRBJ2-1; TRBD2 might be the D (6 bases). Germline V gene sequence: CDR1 LGHDT, CDR2 YNNKEL (reference sequence). This CDR3 spans 13 amino acids. V was pared by 10 bases and J by 8 bases, with 18 bases between. The CDR3 here is CATAGKWGYEQFF. CDR3 DNA sequence: TGTGCCACCGCGGGAAAATGGGGCTATGAGCAGTTCTTC.

The rearrangement joins TRBV28 to TRBJ2-5, with 7 bases lining up with TRBD2. The trim removed 3 bases at V and 1 base at J, leaving 11 bases unmatched. This CDR3 is built from 17 residues. Looked up from germline, CDR1 is MDHEN and CDR2 is SYDVKM. The CDR3 DNA reads as TGTGCCAGCAGTTTTTCTCTCGGGACTATTAGCCAAGAGACCCAGTACTTC. Its translation is CASSFSLGTISQETQYF.

The gene calls are TRBV19 and TRBJ1-2; D is unresolved. The CDR3 contains 13 residues. With 3 bases removed from V and 7 bases from J, the gap between germline ends came to 12 bases. Germline assignment: CDR1 LNHDA and CDR2 SQIVND (reference sequence). The CDR3 is CASSITTQVGYTF. The CDR3, as DNA: TGTGCCAGTAGTATTACAACTCAGGTTGGCTACACCTTC.

The chain has TRBV14 and TRBJ1-1; tentatively, D is TRBD1 (6 bases). V lost 1 base and J lost 3, with 15 bases in between. The germline CDR1 and CDR2 sequences are SGHDN and FVKESK. The CDR3 runs to 16 residues. The CDR3 region is CASSQGWGQVYTEAFF. The CDR3 nucleotides read TGTGCCAGCAGCCAAGGCTGGGGGCAGGTGTACACTGAAGCTTTCTTT.

The V and J genes are TRBV6-5 and TRBJ2-7; maybe TRBD2 (5 bases). The germline V and J ends were trimmed by 2 bases and 4 bases, with 18 bases remaining between them. Germline V gives CDR1 MNHEY, CDR2 SVGAGI. This CDR3 region has 16 residues. CDR3 sequence reads: CASSYKWTSLVYEQYF. For the CDR3, the DNA is TGTGCCAGCAGTTACAAGTGGACTTCGCTTGTGTACGAGCAGTACTTC.